The rows below give T cell receptor beta chains drawn from one sample of a study of CD8+ T cells in alopecia areata. TCRdb's table, derived via immunoSEQ multiplex PCR, lists solely in-frame clones and lacks some. The table records about 140,000 clones, around 50% of them present only once. The sample here was CD4+ T cells sorted from blood, taken at week 0. These receptors all stem from a human donor with alopecia areata. Each CDR3 is given with its conserved first and last residue. Clone size appears in some rows only: once, few, many, or a class for an expanded clone.

clone size,V gene,CDR3 protein
few,TRBV7-2,CASSEPYGELFF
-,TRBV5-1,CASTVHEVDEQFF
-,TRBV13,CASSTGAGNGYTF
few,TRBV30,CAWRGTGVNTGELFF
-,TRBV23-1,CASSQTGTGDYEQYF
-,TRBV30,CAWGQGGEKLFF
few,TRBV5-1,CASSLGGTAEQYF
-,TRBV4-1,CASSRTGGSYEQFF
-,TRBV5-1,CASKGGDNSGELFF
-,TRBV6-5,CASSRGSGNYGYTF
-,TRBV29-1,CSVAVGNTIYF
-,TRBV27,CATARGGMSSYEQYF
-,TRBV10-2,CASSESTREGYTF
few,TRBV5-4,CASRPDRGAEKLFF
-,TRBV25-1,CASSESEGLARSEQYF
few,TRBV29-1,CSAWTSGGAEQFF
-,TRBV19,CASNTRPAGPAGANVLTF
-,TRBV11-2,CASSLLYGILAFF
-,TRBV2,CASDLTRPGSPLHF
-,TRBV29-1,CSVGDRGSGRVSYEQYF
-,TRBV6-6,CASRHPSYGEQFF
-,TRBV9,CASSPPGARETQYF
-,TRBV30,CAWSATGTGNTIYF
-,TRBV2,CASSPEIYGYTF
-,TRBV6-6,CASSQPDSNQPQHF
once,TRBV18,CASSIVGRGNTDTQYF
-,TRBV5-1,CASSLTSSTDTQYF
few,TRBV11-2,CASSYPTGTGYNEQFF
-,TRBV4-3,CASSQEQMNGETQYF
-,TRBV7-9,CASSIISGELFF
-,TRBV4-3,CASSQGGTSGGIYEQYF
few,TRBV4-3,CASSWDYSYEQYF
once,TRBV5-1,CASSLTGQGAYGYTF
few,TRBV7-8,CASSPHTTGKRGELFF
-,TRBV29-1,CSVRRGFMDTQYF
-,TRBV30,CAWRELRASYEQFF
-,TRBV2,CASSGLIYGYTF
-,TRBV7-9,CASSYRDRGHYEQYF
-,TRBV7-2,CASSRDRELFF
few,TRBV30,CAWSLNVASGELFF
few,TRBV29-1,CSVEEQGGLGTQYF
-,TRBV7-2,CASSLDRGTDTQYF